This paragraph covers one T cell receptor beta chain sequence. This clonotype is a singleton in its sample. The target of this receptor is not known. Per-nucleotide qualities are absent, and no much larger clonotype sits a single base away. A read on its own is weak evidence. Sequencer: Illumina MiSeq. TCRdb reran the public reads through fastp at Q25 and MiXCR, keeping productive beta chains. Each entry merges the rows of one CDR3 protein and shows their most common DNA and genes. This sample gives 60,000 to 70,000 distinct CDR3 sequences in total; just under 50% of them show up just once. The ten largest account for approximately 2% of the sample. This record belongs to a study of type 1 regulatory T cells (dated by TCRdb to 2020 to 2023). Study-wide context: The study characterized an in vitro protocol that generated a Tr1-enriched, alloantigen-specific CD4 T cell product named T-allo10. Patients with hematological malignancies who were receiving allogeneic hematopoietic stem cell transplantation were the group in which T-allo10 was being clinically evaluated.

The trim is 10 bases for V and 2 bases for J, with a gap of 10 bases between the germline ends. The CDR3, cysteine through phenylalanine, is 12 amino acids long. Of all the DNA, just the CDR3 is kept, 36 bases in frame from base 1. Broader findings and caveats from the paper: A more restricted TCR repertoire was observed in Tr1 cells than in non-Tr1 cells, and this restriction was interpreted in the study as alloantigen-induced clonal expansion.

Specimen: cultured non-Tr1 T cells, either the whole culture or a sorted T cell fraction (not recorded which). Interpreted using the paper, the cell subset or site label stands for: non-Tr1 population from the T-allo10 product. The chain was built from TRBV12-3 or TRBV12-4 and TRBJ2-3; confidence is insufficient to name the D gene. The receptor was isolated from a human donor in good health. The nucleotides are TGTGCCACCTCTTTCCTCACAGATACGCAGTATTTT. The resulting protein is CATSFLTDTQYF.